This passage covers 18 T cell receptor beta chains from one sample sequenced in a study of blood T cells in healthy people across ages. A second PCR, run for about 7 to 11 cycles, used a sample-barcoded 5' primer plus a J-beta primer mix. Each CDR3 protein is one row after TCRdb ran MiXCR on the 5' RACE reads. The repertoire includes some 1.5 million distinct CDR3 sequences, about 28% of them detected once, and more than 6% sits in the top ten. The sample comprised blood. The receptors derive from a woman in her twenties or thirties in good health.

About this clonotype: At one end the junction does not follow the germline gene, possibly because of a read error. The chain links TRBV6-1 to TRBJ1-2; 7 bases agree with TRBD1. CDR3 length: 13 amino acids. The V gene's germline CDR1 is MNHNS and CDR2 SASEGT. CDR3 in amino acids: CASIEDRVGGYTF. CDR3 coding DNA: TGTGCCAGCATTGAAGACAGGGTCGGAGGCTACACCTTC.

This clonotype occurred many times. The chain couples TRBV20-1 to TRBJ2-5; TRBD1 might be the D (7 bases). Deletions cut 5 bases from V and 2 bases from J, with 18 bases between. The CDR3 covers 15 residues. CDR1 is DFQATT, CDR2 SNEGSKA, per germline (reference sequence). The CDR3: CSAPDRAGYQETQYF. CDR3 DNA: TGCAGTGCTCCAGACAGGGCGGGGTATCAAGAGACCCAGTACTTC.

The rearrangement links TRBV6-2 or TRBV6-3 to TRBJ2-5; D possibly matches TRBD1 or TRBD2 (5 bases each). Germline V gene lookup returns CDR1 MNHEY and CDR2 SVGEGT. The CDR3 runs 15 residues. V shed 7 bases and J shed 5 bases, with 20 bases lying between them. The CDR3 region is CASKGFLGERETQYF. Here the CDR3 DNA reads TGTGCCAGCAAGGGTTTTTTGGGGGAAAGGGAGACCCAGTACTTC.

CDR3 amino acids: CASSSRTGGILSPLHF. The CDR3 region has the DNA TGCGCCAGCAGCTCACGGACAGGGGGAATACTGTCACCCCTCCACTTT. This chain connects TRBV5-1 to TRBJ1-6, with 10 bases that match TRBD1. V gave up 3 bases and J gave up 10 bases; unmatched junction bases: 10. This CDR3 has 16 amino acids. In germline, CDR1 is SGHRS, CDR2 YFSETQ.

Concerning this clonotype: A much larger clone differs from this one at a single base, so this may be a read error. This chain uses TRBV24-1 with TRBJ2-5, with 8 bases matching TRBD2. This CDR3 has 16 amino acids. The V gene's germline CDR1 is KGHDR and CDR2 SFDVKD. Trimming removed 0 bases from V and 11 bases from J; junction bases left unmatched: 13. CDR3 nucleotide sequence: TGTGCCACCAGTGATTTGCGGGGGGGGCTCTACAATGAGCAGTACTTC. It yields the protein CATSDLRGGLYNEQYF.

This clonotype was detected only a few times. The V gene is TRBV7-9, the J gene TRBJ1-4; 8 bases align to TRBD1. The length of the CDR3 is 15 residues. Germline lookup yields CDR1 SEHNR and CDR2 FQNEAQ (reference sequence). The V segment lost 1 base and the J segment 8 bases; nucleotides outside the gene matches: 6. The CDR3 protein is CASSLGGRGREKLFF. The CDR3 coding sequence is TGTGCCAGCAGCTTAGGAGGCAGGGGGCGAGAAAAACTGTTTTTT.

The table lists this clonotype with a few counts. The V gene is TRBV5-1, the J gene TRBJ2-2; D is possibly TRBD2 (6 bases). Trimming shortened V by 0 bases and J by 7 bases, and 10 bases separated the two germline ends. From germline, CDR1 is SGHRS and CDR2 YFSETQ. The CDR3 runs 14 residues. The CDR3 sequence is CASSLAEGGGELFF. DNA for the CDR3: TGCGCCAGCAGCTTGGCCGAGGGAGGCGGGGAGCTGTTTTTT. The whole variable domain, filled in from reference TRBV5-1 and TRBJ2-2, reads KAGVTQTPRYLIKTRGQQVTLSCSPISGHRSVSWYQQTPGQGLQFLFEYFSETQRNKGNFPGRFSGRQFSNSRSEMNVSTLELGDSALYLCASSLAEGGGELFFGEGSRLTVL.

As to this clonotype: At one end the junction does not follow the germline gene, possibly because of a read error. The chain links TRBV5-1 to TRBJ1-5, with D unclear. Germline V gene lookup returns CDR1 SGHRS and CDR2 YFSETQ. The CDR3 runs 14 residues. The DNA of the CDR3 is TGCACCAGCAGCTGCAGAGTTAGCAATCGGCCCCAGCATTTT. It is translated as CTSSCRVSNRPQHF. The full variable domain, its missing parts supplied by reference TRBV5-1 and TRBJ1-5, is KAGVTQTPRYLIKTRGQQVTLSCSPISGHRSVSWYQQTPGQGLQFLFEYFSETQRNKGNFPGRFSGRQFSNSRSEMNVSTLELGDSALYLCTSSCRVSNRPQHFGDGTRLSIL.

Concerning this clonotype itself: A much bigger clone sits one base away, suggesting this may be a read error. The rearrangement links TRBV20-1 to TRBJ2-1, with 11 bases lining up with TRBD2. The CDR3 is 19 amino acids. Germline lookup yields CDR1 DFQATT and CDR2 SNEGSKA (reference sequence). V lost 4 bases and J lost 2; bases outside the gene matches: 16. CDR3 sequence reads: CSATYGVAGGPRTYNEQFF. CDR3 sequence (DNA): TGCAGTGCTACATACGGTGTAGCGGGAGGGCCCAGGACCTACAATGAGCAGTTCTTC.

This clonotype was seen a handful of times. The V gene is TRBV7-2, the J gene TRBJ2-5, with D tentatively TRBD2 (5 bases). This CDR3 is built from 15 residues. The germline gives CDR1 SGHTA, CDR2 FQGNSA. The V and J ends lost 9 bases and 5 bases respectively, with 22 bases between them. The CDR3 DNA follows: TGTGCCAGTAGCCCCCGCGGATCGTGGGAGGAGACCCAGTACTTC. Protein product: CASSPRGSWEETQYF.

This clonotype was observed once. A much larger clone differs by one base, so this may be a read error. This chain connects TRBV3-1 to TRBJ1-2; 8 nucleotides align to TRBD1. This CDR3 region has 14 residues. Germline-derived CDR1 and CDR2 are LGHDT and YNNKEL (reference sequence). The CDR3 sequence is CAGSLDGQGYGYTF. The CDR3 DNA reads TGTGCCGGCAGCCTAGACGGACAGGGCTATGGCTACACCTTC.

The chain recombines TRBV12-3 or TRBV12-4 with TRBJ2-5, with a tentative D call TRBD1 (6 bases). The CDR3 sequence is 12 residues long. V gave up 6 bases and J gave up 12 bases, with 17 bases separating them. The CDR3, as DNA: TGTGCCAGCAGCCTCGCGCCGGGACAAGAGTACTTC. Translation gives CASSLAPGQEYF.

This clonotype has just a few counts. The V gene is TRBV2, the J gene TRBJ2-1, with TRBD1 identical over 9 bases. The CDR3 is 15 residues long. The germline V gene encodes CDR1 SNHLY and CDR2 FYNNEI. With 0 bases clipped from V and 7 bases from J, the junction kept 4 bases outside the gene matches. In nucleotides, the CDR3 is TGTGCCAGCAGTGAAGCCGGGACAGGGACAAATGAGCAGTTCTTC. It encodes CASSEAGTGTNEQFF.

This clonotype has only a few counts. This chain connects TRBV28 to TRBJ1-2; 8 bases fit TRBD1. Germline V gives CDR1 MDHEN, CDR2 SYDVKM. This CDR3 contains 13 residues. The V gene end was trimmed by 3 bases and the J gene end by 7 bases; junction bases not matched to a gene: 4. The CDR3 coding sequence is TGTGCCAGCAGTTTCCAGGGGGCTAGTGGCTACACCTTC. It yields the protein CASSFQGASGYTF.

This clonotype turned up a few times. The chain couples TRBV5-1 to TRBJ2-1; the D call may be TRBD1 or TRBD2 (5 bases each). Germline values: CDR1 SGHRS, CDR2 YFSETQ. V lost 10 bases to trimming and J lost 12 bases, with 17 bases between them. This CDR3 has 11 amino acids. The CDR3 protein is CARRGSQVQFF. In DNA form, the CDR3 reads TGCGCCCGCCGGGGCTCGCAGGTGCAGTTCTTC.

The chain combines TRBV7-9 with TRBJ2-1, with D possibly being TRBD1 (7 bases). The V end was cut by 5 bases, the J end by 3 bases, with 23 bases between. CDR1 and CDR2 (germline): SEHNR, FQNEAQ (reference sequence). CDR3 length equals 18 residues. CDR3 loop: CASSPRGIQGKSYNEQFF. The CDR3 DNA follows: TGTGCCAGCAGCCCGCGGGGCATACAGGGGAAGAGCTACAATGAGCAGTTCTTC.

Here the CDR3 DNA reads TGTGCCAGCAGTCTAGGACAGCCTAGGGAGCGGTACTTC. This translates into CASSLGQPRERYF. The chain is built from TRBV12-3 or TRBV12-4 and TRBJ2-4, with a possible D match to TRBD1 (6 bases). Trimming stripped 5 bases from V and 15 bases from J, with 20 bases between. The CDR3 is 13 amino acids.

V usage is TRBV7-2 and J usage is TRBJ2-1; no firm D call. The length of the CDR3 is 15 residues. The germline V and J ends were trimmed by 6 bases and 0 bases, with 12 bases remaining between them. Germline CDR1 SGHTA, CDR2 FQGNSA. CDR3 amino acids: CASRPEPSSYNEQFF. The CDR3 nucleotides are TGTGCCAGCAGGCCTGAGCCGAGCTCCTACAATGAGCAGTTCTTC.